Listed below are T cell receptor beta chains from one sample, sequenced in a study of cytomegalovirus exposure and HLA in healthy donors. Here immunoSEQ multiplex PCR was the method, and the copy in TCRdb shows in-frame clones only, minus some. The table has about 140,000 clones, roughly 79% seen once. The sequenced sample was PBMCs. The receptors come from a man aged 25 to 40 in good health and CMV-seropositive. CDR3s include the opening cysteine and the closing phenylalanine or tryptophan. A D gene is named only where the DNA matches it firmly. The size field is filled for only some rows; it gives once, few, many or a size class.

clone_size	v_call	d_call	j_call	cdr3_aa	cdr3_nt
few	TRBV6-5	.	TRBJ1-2	CASCSGQGGSGGYTF	TGTGCCAGCTGCTCTGGGCAGGGAGGGTCAGGCGGCTACACCTTC
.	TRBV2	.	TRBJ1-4	CASSESSGNEKLFF	TGTGCCAGCAGTGAATCCAGCGGCAATGAAAAACTGTTTTTT
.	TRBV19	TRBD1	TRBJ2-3	CASSTRQGSDTQYF	TGTGCCAGTAGTACCCGACAGGGTTCAGATACGCAGTATTTT
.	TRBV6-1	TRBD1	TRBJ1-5	CASSENRGSSNQPQHF	TGTGCCAGCAGTGAAAACAGGGGATCAAGCAATCAGCCCCAGCATTTT
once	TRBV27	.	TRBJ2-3	CASMLADTQYF	TGTGCCAGCATGTTAGCAGATACGCAGTATTTT
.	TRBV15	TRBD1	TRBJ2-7	CATSRDWDRGYEQYF	TGTGCCACCAGCAGGGATTGGGACAGGGGTTACGAGCAGTACTTC
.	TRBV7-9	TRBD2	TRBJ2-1	CASSRTSGKGEQFF	TGTGCCAGCAGCCGGACTAGCGGGAAGGGTGAGCAGTTCTTC
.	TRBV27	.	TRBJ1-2	CASSLSRQSNYGYTF	TGTGCCAGCAGTTTATCGAGGCAGAGCAACTATGGCTACACCTTC
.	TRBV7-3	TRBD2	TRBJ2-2	CASSLAGAGADTGELFF	TGTGCCAGCAGCCTAGCGGGGGCGGGAGCCGACACCGGGGAGCTGTTTTTT
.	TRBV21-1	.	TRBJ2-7	CASSKHAETGHYEQYF	TGTGCCAGCAGCAAACATGCAGAGACAGGGCACTACGAGCAGTACTTC
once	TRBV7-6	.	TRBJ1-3	CASREIAGNTIYF	TGTGCCTCGCGGGAGATAGCTGGAAACACCATATATTTT
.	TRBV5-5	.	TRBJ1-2	CASSLALLANYGYTF	TGTGCCAGCAGCTTGGCCCTCTTAGCTAACTATGGCTACACCTTC
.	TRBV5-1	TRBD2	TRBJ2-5	CASSSSRTSGGQGAETQYF	TGCGCCAGCAGCTCGTCCCGGACTAGCGGGGGGCAGGGGGCAGAGACCCAGTACTTC
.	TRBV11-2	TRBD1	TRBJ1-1	CASSLAPGQGEAFF	TGTGCCAGCAGCTTAGCTCCGGGACAGGGGGAAGCTTTCTTT
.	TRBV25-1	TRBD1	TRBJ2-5	CASRTQGAGETQYF	TGTGCCAGCCGAACACAGGGGGCTGGGGAGACCCAGTACTTC
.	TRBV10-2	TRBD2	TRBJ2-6	CARSPGTSGGPNSGANVLTF	TGCGCCCGATCCCCAGGGACTAGCGGGGGACCAAACTCTGGGGCCAACGTCCTGACTTTC
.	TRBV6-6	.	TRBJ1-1	CASSYPPAFF	TGTGCCAGCAGTTACCCTCCCGCTTTCTTT
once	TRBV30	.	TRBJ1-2	CAWSQTTLGYGYTF	TGTGCCTGGAGCCAGACAACCTTGGGCTATGGCTACACCTTC
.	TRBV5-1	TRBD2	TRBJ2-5	CASSSGRGQETQYF	TGCGCCAGCAGCTCAGGGAGGGGCCAAGAGACCCAGTACTTC
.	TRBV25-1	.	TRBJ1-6	CASSAIGTPDNSPLHF	TGTGCCAGCAGCGCAATTGGGACACCGGATAATTCACCCCTCCACTTT
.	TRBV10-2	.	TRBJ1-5	CASSAPSSNQPQHF	TGCGCCAGCAGTGCACCGAGTAGCAATCAGCCCCAGCATTTT
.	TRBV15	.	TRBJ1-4	CATSRGGGEEKLFF	TGTGCCACCAGCAGAGGAGGGGGTGAGGAAAAACTGTTTTTT
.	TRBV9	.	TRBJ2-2	CASSGGGAELTGELFF	TGTGCCAGCAGCGGTGGGGGCGCAGAGTTAACCGGGGAGCTGTTTTTT
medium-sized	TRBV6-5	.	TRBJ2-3	CASSYSDYSTDTQYF	TGTGCCAGCAGTTACTCGGACTATAGCACAGATACGCAGTATTTT
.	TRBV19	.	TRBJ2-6	CASSKDSVFSGANVLTF	TGTGCCAGTAGTAAGGACAGTGTATTCTCTGGGGCCAACGTCCTGACTTTC
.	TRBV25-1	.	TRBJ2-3	CASNHPWQGDTQYF	TGTGCCAGCAACCACCCCTGGCAGGGCGATACGCAGTATTTT
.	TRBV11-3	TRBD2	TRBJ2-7	CASSLDSSGSYEQYF	TGTGCCAGCAGCTTAGATTCTAGCGGGAGTTACGAGCAGTACTTC
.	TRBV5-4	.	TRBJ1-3	CASRWGGRASPGNTIYF	TGTGCCAGCAGGTGGGGGGGGAGGGCGAGCCCTGGAAACACCATATATTTT
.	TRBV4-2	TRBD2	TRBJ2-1	CASSPNPGGGEREQFF	TGTGCCAGCAGCCCCAACCCTGGCGGGGGGGAACGTGAGCAGTTCTTC
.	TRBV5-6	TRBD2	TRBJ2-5	CASSLDSGSVGETQYF	TGTGCCAGCAGCTTGGATAGCGGGAGTGTTGGGGAGACCCAGTACTTC
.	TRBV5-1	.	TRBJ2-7	CASSFQGYEQYF	TGCGCCAGCAGCTTCCAGGGGTACGAGCAGTACTTC
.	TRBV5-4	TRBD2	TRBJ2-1	CASSLGSSGPPYNEQFF	TGTGCCAGCAGCTTGGGGTCTAGCGGGCCCCCCTACAATGAGCAGTTCTTC
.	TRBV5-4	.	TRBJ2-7	CASSFGAGGEQYF	TGTGCCAGCAGTTTCGGTGCCGGAGGGGAGCAGTACTTC
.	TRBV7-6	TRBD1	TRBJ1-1	CASSLGQGGTTEAFF	TGTGCCAGCAGCTTGGGACAGGGTGGGACCACTGAAGCTTTCTTT
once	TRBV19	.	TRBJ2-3	CASSIGLPLSTDTQYF	TGTGCCAGTAGTATAGGACTACCCCTGTCGACAGATACGCAGTATTTT
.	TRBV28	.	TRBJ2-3	CASYGAGGTDTQYF	TGTGCCAGCTATGGGGCAGGGGGCACAGATACGCAGTATTTT
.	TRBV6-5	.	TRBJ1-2	CASSYSSWRVDGYTF	TGTGCCAGCAGTTACTCATCCTGGAGGGTGGATGGCTACACCTTC
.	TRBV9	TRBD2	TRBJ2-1	CASSATSGSSYNEQFF	TGTGCCAGCAGCGCTACTAGCGGGAGCTCCTACAATGAGCAGTTCTTC
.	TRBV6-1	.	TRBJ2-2	CASSPAGEGFVELFF	TGTGCCAGCAGTCCGGCAGGGGAGGGGTTTGTGGAGCTGTTTTTT
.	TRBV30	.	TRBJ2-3	CAWRARDSSRDTQYF	TGTGCCTGGCGTGCCCGGGACTCCTCCCGAGATACGCAGTATTTT
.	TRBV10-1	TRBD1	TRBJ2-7	CASSLRTGSHEQYF	TGCGCCAGCAGTCTCCGGACAGGGTCCCACGAGCAGTACTTC
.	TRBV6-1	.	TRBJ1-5	CASRMGGGNQPQHF	TGTGCCAGCAGGATGGGGGGTGGCAATCAGCCCCAGCATTTT